A single sample is the source of the 22 T cell receptor beta chains below, sequenced in a study of CD8 T cells in Susac syndrome. 0.5 to 1 ug RNA was reverse transcribed with random hexamers. A single record per CDR3 protein comes from TCRdb applying MiXCR to the immunoSEQ multiplex PCR reads. The sample lists roughly 76,000 distinct CDR3 sequences, 85% to 95% occurring once. Sequences were obtained from CD8+ T cells from PBMCs. The receptors come from a human donor with Susac syndrome.

This sequence joins TRBV20-1 and TRBJ1-2; D gene uncertain. There are 13 residues in the CDR3. Deletions cut 0 bases from V and 5 bases from J, with 10 bases between. From germline, CDR1 is DFQATT and CDR2 SNEGSKA (reference sequence). CDR3 sequence (DNA): TGCAGTGCTAGAGACGGAGCCCTTTATGGCTACACCTTC. Its translation: CSARDGALYGYTF.

The chain links TRBV20-1 to TRBJ2-3; D is possibly TRBD2 (5 bases). Trimming took 6 bases from V and 6 from J, leaving 28 bases between them. Germline loops: CDR1 DFQATT, CDR2 SNEGSKA (reference sequence). The CDR3 is made up of 17 amino acids. The CDR3 sequence is CSAKTRTRKATSDTQYF. The DNA of the CDR3 is TGCAGTGCCAAAACGAGAACTAGGAAGGCGACTTCGGATACGCAGTATTTT.

This chain links TRBV28 with TRBJ2-1, with 10 nucleotides matching TRBD2. Germline V CDR1 and CDR2: MDHEN, SYDVKM. Trimming removed 3 bases from V and 7 bases from J; junction bases left unmatched: 12. There are 17 residues in the CDR3. This chain's CDR3 is CASSFSLAGESLNEQFF. DNA of the CDR3: TGTGCCAGCAGTTTTTCGCTAGCGGGAGAATCCTTAAATGAGCAGTTCTTC.

The chain employs TRBV19 and TRBJ2-7; D is perhaps TRBD2 (5 bases). The CDR3 sequence is 16 residues long. Germline V gives CDR1 LNHDA, CDR2 SQIVND (reference sequence). V was clipped by 5 bases and J by 3 bases, with 20 bases between them. CDR3 in DNA: TGTGCCAGTAGTTTTGGAGTCGGACTCCTGGGCTACGAGCAGTACTTC. Translating it yields CASSFGVGLLGYEQYF.

The chain recombines TRBV6-5 with TRBJ2-7; D gene unclear. Germline lookup yields CDR1 MNHEY and CDR2 SVGAGI. The CDR3 runs 14 residues. V was cut by 6 bases and J by 0 bases, with 12 bases left in between. The CDR3 loop is CASSFLGSSYEQYF. In DNA form, the CDR3 reads TGTGCCAGCAGCTTTCTAGGAAGCTCCTACGAGCAGTACTTC.

V usage is TRBV4-1 and J usage is TRBJ1-3; D is unresolved. Trimming removed 4 bases from V and 3 bases from J, with 10 bases in between. CDR1 is MGHRA, CDR2 YSYEKL, per germline. The CDR3 is 14 residues long. CDR3 in DNA: TGCGCCAGCAGCCCCCCGGCGGATGGAAACACCATATATTTT. It yields the protein CASSPPADGNTIYF.

The rearrangement joins TRBV5-1 to TRBJ1-4; D call uncertain. The germline V gene has CDR1 SGHRS and CDR2 YFSETQ. Trimming removed 2 bases from V and 5 bases from J, with 16 bases in between. The CDR3 loop spans 16 amino acids. DNA of the CDR3: TGCGCCAGCAGCTTAAATCCCGGGTACACCAATGAAAAACTGTTTTTT. It encodes CASSLNPGYTNEKLFF.

The chain recombines TRBV2 with TRBJ2-5; D call uncertain. Between the trimmed V and J ends, which lost 11 bases and 6 bases, there was a span of 16 bases. This CDR3 region has 12 residues. Germline assignment: CDR1 SNHLY and CDR2 FYNNEI. CDR3: CASLASRKTQYF. Here the CDR3 DNA reads TGTGCCTCCCTCGCCTCGAGGAAGACCCAGTACTTC.

The gene calls are TRBV29-1 and TRBJ2-1, with 10 positions matching TRBD1. The CDR3 is 15 residues long. CDR1 SQVTM and CDR2 ANQGSEA come from the germline V gene. V lost 0 bases to trimming and J lost 10 bases; unmatched junction nucleotides: 9. Written as DNA, the CDR3 is TGCAGCGTTGAAGATACGGGACAGGGGCCATGGGAGCAGTTCTTC. Translated: CSVEDTGQGPWEQFF.

V usage is TRBV18 and J usage is TRBJ2-1; 8 bases match TRBD2. V shed 3 bases, J shed 3 bases, and the junction held 4 bases outside the gene matches. The CDR3 length is 15 residues. CDR1 and CDR2 (germline): KGHSH, LQKENI. CDR3 loop: CASSPPGGVYNEQFF. The CDR3 nucleotides read TGTGCCAGCTCACCGCCGGGGGGGGTCTACAATGAGCAGTTCTTC.

The J gene is TRBJ1-2, the V gene TRBV5-1; D is undetermined. The CDR3 covers 14 residues. The germline V gene has CDR1 SGHRS and CDR2 YFSETQ. The V gene lost 2 bases and the J gene lost 7 bases, with 15 bases spanning the gap. CDR3: CASSLRSLSRGYTF. CDR3 in DNA: TGCGCCAGCAGCTTAAGAAGCCTCTCCCGTGGCTACACCTTC.

Points on this clonotype: A junction boundary mismatches the germline segment, possibly from a read error. The CDR3 loop reads CASSRDRENQYF. The CDR3 nucleotides read TGTGCCAGCAGCAGAGACAGGGAGAACCAGTACTTC. V gene TRBV9 combines with J gene TRBJ2-5, with 7 bases lining up with TRBD1. The CDR3 sequence is 12 residues long. The germline V gene encodes CDR1 SGDLS and CDR2 YYNGEE.

The chain has TRBV2 and TRBJ2-5; 8 bases align to TRBD1. CDR1 and CDR2 (germline): SNHLY, FYNNEI. The CDR3 runs to 15 residues. V was clipped by 3 bases and J by 5 bases; unmatched bases: 8. The CDR3 DNA is TGTGCCAGCAGTGAGGGGCAGGGGGCCGGGGAGACCCAGTACTTC. Protein product: CASSEGQGAGETQYF.

The chain joins TRBV30 to TRBJ1-2; 8 nucleotides agree with TRBD1. There are 15 residues in the CDR3. Trimming removed 0 bases from V and 6 bases from J; junction bases left unmatched: 9. Germline-derived CDR1 and CDR2 are GTSNPN and SVGIG (reference sequence). CDR3 residues: CAWSVQGRGQDGYTF. The CDR3 DNA reads as TGTGCCTGGAGTGTACAAGGCAGGGGGCAGGATGGCTACACCTTC. The full variable domain, with the rest looked up from reference TRBV30 and TRBJ1-2, is SQTIHQWPATLVQPVGSPLSLECTVEGTSNPNLYWYRQAAGRGLQLLFYSVGIGQISSEVPQNLSASRPQDRQFILSSKKLLLSDSGFYLCAWSVQGRGQDGYTFGSGTRLTVV.

The chain employs TRBV23-1 and TRBJ1-5, with 7 bases lining up with TRBD1. TRBV23-1 is sorted into the ORF group, with uncertain function. The CDR3 has 15 residues. The V and J ends lost 7 bases and 9 bases, in that order; junction bases with no gene match: 15. CDR3: CASTMGRGFGAPQHF. CDR3 sequence (DNA): TGCGCCAGCACAATGGGCAGGGGGTTCGGTGCGCCCCAGCATTTT.

This chain joins TRBV6-6 and TRBJ1-3; 8 nucleotides match TRBD1. The CDR3 runs to 14 residues. The germline V gene has CDR1 MNHNY and CDR2 SVGAGI (reference sequence). The trim removed 8 bases at V and 4 bases at J, leaving 7 bases unmatched. This CDR3 reads CASATGVSGNTIYF. The CDR3 region has the DNA TGTGCCAGCGCGACAGGGGTATCCGGAAACACCATATATTTT.

The chain carries TRBV29-1 and TRBJ1-2; tentatively, D is TRBD1 (5 bases). The germline V gene encodes CDR1 SQVTM and CDR2 ANQGSEA. The CDR3 is 11 residues long. Trimming left V 3 bases short and J 5 bases short, with 7 bases between. The CDR3 sequence: CSVDRDYGYTF. The CDR3 region has the DNA TGCAGCGTTGACAGGGATTATGGCTACACCTTC.

V is TRBV27 and J is TRBJ2-6; D is perhaps TRBD2 (5 bases). The length of the CDR3 is 16 residues. Trimming pared 2 bases from V and 4 bases from J, leaving 12 bases between. CDR1 is MNHEY and CDR2 is SMNVEV in the germline V gene (reference sequence). This CDR3 reads CASSLLVGSGANVLTF. DNA for the CDR3: TGTGCCAGCAGTTTACTCGTGGGGAGCGGGGCCAACGTCCTGACTTTC.

The rearrangement links TRBV28 to TRBJ1-1; D unresolved. Trimming stripped 7 bases from V and 0 bases from J, with 9 bases between. Germline CDR1 and CDR2: MDHEN and SYDVKM. This CDR3 is built from 13 residues. The CDR3 DNA reads as TGTGCCAGCACTCTTAGCTTGAACACTGAAGCTTTCTTT. It translates to CASTLSLNTEAFF. Drawing the rest from reference TRBV28 and TRBJ1-1, the complete variable domain is DVKVTQSSRYLVKRTGEKVFLECVQDMDHENMFWYRQDPGLGLRLIYFSYDVKMKEKGDIPEGYSVSREKKERFSLILESASTNQTSMYLCASTLSLNTEAFFGQGTRLTVV.

This chain connects TRBV29-1 to TRBJ2-7; 7 bases are a match to TRBD1. The CDR3 runs 11 residues. Germline CDR1 reads SQVTM; CDR2 reads ANQGSEA. After removal of 4 bases from V and 6 bases from J, the junction contained 3 bases not matched to a gene. CDR3 residues: CSVGGGAEQYF. The CDR3 coding sequence is TGCAGCGTTGGAGGGGGCGCCGAGCAGTACTTC.

The chain carries TRBV20-1 and TRBJ2-1; TRBD2 matches 11 bases. Germline-derived CDR1 and CDR2 are DFQATT and SNEGSKA (reference sequence). This CDR3 contains 16 residues. Trimming took 1 base from V and 5 from J; bases not matched to a gene: 7. CDR3 in DNA: TGCAGTGCTAGAGGTGCCGGGACTAGCGGAAACAATGAGCAGTTCTTC. Its protein product is CSARGAGTSGNNEQFF.

The rearrangement uses TRBV6-1 and TRBJ2-2; D might be TRBD2 (6 bases). Germline-derived CDR1 and CDR2 are MNHNS and SASEGT. The CDR3 has 14 amino acids. V was shortened by 7 bases and J by 5 bases, with 14 bases between the two germline ends. The CDR3 reads CASNLRLVTGELFF. The DNA for the CDR3 is TGTGCCAGCAACCTTAGACTAGTTACCGGGGAGCTGTTTTTT.